The 7 T cell receptor beta chains listed next were all sequenced from one sample in a study of T cell changes during pregnancy in multiple sclerosis. The method was immunoSEQ multiplex PCR; TCRdb's version includes in-frame clones alone and lacks a portion of them. Of 55,000 to 70,000 clones in the sample, 80% to 90% were seen once. The specimen comprised CD4+ T cells from peripheral blood mononuclear cells, sampled in the third trimester of pregnancy. All receptors come from a female donor with multiple sclerosis, enrolled in a pregnancy study.

V gene TRBV27 combines with J gene TRBJ1-6, with 11 bases aligning to TRBD1. There are 16 residues in the CDR3. Per germline, CDR1 MNHEY and CDR2 SMNVEV (reference sequence). The V and J ends lost 5 bases and 9 bases, in that order; junction bases with no gene match: 9. The CDR3 coding sequence is TGTGCCAGCAGTCGATTTATAGGGACAGGGGGTTCACCCCTCCACTTT. Translated, it gives CASSRFIGTGGSPLHF.

This chain links TRBV4-1 with TRBJ1-5; no clear D gene. V was clipped by 0 bases and J by 7 bases, with 16 bases between them. This CDR3 is 16 amino acids long. Germline assignment: CDR1 MGHRA and CDR2 YSYEKL. As DNA, the CDR3 is TGCGCCAGCAGCCAAGAGATGTTTGGAGGGCGGCAGCCCCAGCATTTT. This encodes CASSQEMFGGRQPQHF.

This chain uses TRBV7-7 with TRBJ2-2; 8 bases are a match to TRBD1. Germline assignment: CDR1 SSHAT and CDR2 FNYEAQ (reference sequence). Trimming removed 4 bases from V and 2 bases from J; junction bases left unmatched: 12. CDR3 length: 18 residues. As DNA, the CDR3 is TGTGCCAGCAGCTCCCACTTCGGACAGGGCACAAACACCGGGGAGCTGTTTTTT. Its translation is CASSSHFGQGTNTGELFF.

The chain recombines TRBV6-1 with TRBJ1-1; D ambiguous. Per germline, CDR1 MNHNS and CDR2 SASEGT. The ends were cut back, 6 bases at V and 5 bases at J, with 19 bases in the middle. The CDR3 is 15 amino acids. The CDR3 nucleotides are TGTGCCAGCAGACCGACACTCTGGCAAAGGACTGAAGCTTTCTTT. The encoded protein is CASRPTLWQRTEAFF.

The genes are TRBV30 and TRBJ2-7, with D possibly TRBD1 on 5 matching bases. This CDR3 spans 12 amino acids. The germline V gene has CDR1 GTSNPN and CDR2 SVGIG (reference sequence). Trimming removed 4 bases at V and 4 bases at J, with 11 bases between. CDR3 in amino acids: CAWTGKGYEQYF. CDR3 nucleotides: TGTGCCTGGACAGGGAAGGGGTACGAGCAGTACTTC.

This rearrangement joins TRBV5-6 to TRBJ1-2; 10 bases match TRBD1. The CDR3 consists of 14 residues. Losses at the gene ends were 3 bases for V and 7 bases for J; bases not matched to a gene: 6. Germline CDR1 is SGHDT and CDR2 is YYEEEE. The CDR3 DNA sequence: TGTGCCAGCAGCTCGCCGGGACAGGGGTTTGGCTACACCTTC. This translates into CASSSPGQGFGYTF.

The chain joins TRBV19 to TRBJ1-3; D not certain. Trimming removed 3 bases at V and 4 bases at J, with 13 bases between. Germline V lookup: CDR1 LNHDA, CDR2 SQIVND (reference sequence). The CDR3 has 15 amino acids. The CDR3 DNA reads as TGTGCCAGTAGTATGGAGGGCGACGACGGAAACACCATATATTTT. Translating it yields CASSMEGDDGNTIYF.